The 32 T cell receptor beta chains given below trace back to one sample, sequenced in a study of blood T cell repertoires in COVID-19 (TCRdb year 2020). The library was obtained by the immunoSEQ multiplex PCR assay. TCRdb obtained this table from immuneACCESS and retained in-frame rearrangements with V and J assigned. These tables miss some clones; where compared with another copy, unresolved V genes account for less than half of the shortfall, and the remainder is unexplained. A total of roughly 140,000 clones appear in this sample, roughly four fifths of them only once. Around 3.5% of the sample goes to the ten largest clones. The material sequenced was peripheral blood. All receptors come from a woman older than 75 with acute or convalescent COVID-19.

The rearrangement joins TRBV5-6 to TRBJ1-1; possibly TRBD1 for D (6 bases). This CDR3 contains 14 residues. Germline values: CDR1 SGHDT, CDR2 YYEEEE. V lost 2 bases and J 4 bases, leaving 12 bases between the germline ends. CDR3 amino acids: CASSFAGAGTEAFF. The CDR3 DNA follows: TGTGCCAGCAGCTTTGCAGGGGCCGGCACTGAAGCTTTCTTT.

J is TRBJ2-7 and V is TRBV6-1; 10 bases agree with TRBD1. CDR1 and CDR2 from the germline V gene are MNHNS and SASEGT. The CDR3 is 16 amino acids. After removal of 4 bases from V and 3 bases from J, the junction contained 9 bases not matched to a gene. The CDR3 nucleotides read TGTGCCAGCAGTGCTATGACAGGGGGCAGCGGCTACGAGCAGTACTTC. As protein: CASSAMTGGSGYEQYF.

This clone occurred a few times. The chain is built from TRBV6-5 and TRBJ1-2; D might be TRBD1 (6 bases). CDR3 size: 14 residues. V lost 10 bases to trimming and J lost 0 bases, with 15 bases between them. Germline loops: CDR1 MNHEY, CDR2 SVGAGI. The CDR3 region has the DNA TGTGCCACTAAACAGGGCTTTACTAACTATGGCTACACCTTC. It codes for CATKQGFTNYGYTF.

The rearrangement links TRBV5-1 to TRBJ2-1, with 12 bases that match TRBD2. Germline V CDR1 and CDR2: SGHRS, YFSETQ. V was clipped by 0 bases and J by 2 bases; unmatched bases: 3. The CDR3 extends over 17 amino acids. The CDR3 spells CASSLARTSGAYNEQFF. The CDR3 DNA sequence: TGCGCCAGCAGCTTGGCCAGGACTAGCGGGGCCTACAATGAGCAGTTCTTC.

This rearrangement joins TRBV11-2 to TRBJ2-5; 7 bases agree with TRBD1. The CDR3 runs to 16 residues. Germline V gives CDR1 SGHAT, CDR2 FQNNGV. The V gene end was trimmed by 5 bases and the J gene end by 2 bases; junction bases not matched to a gene: 11. Here the CDR3 DNA reads TGTGCCAGCAGCCCTCAGGACAGGAGAAAACAAGAGACCCAGTACTTC. Translating it yields CASSPQDRRKQETQYF.

V is TRBV7-8 and J is TRBJ2-7; 7 bases are shared with TRBD1. In germline, CDR1 is SGHVS, CDR2 FQNEAQ. The CDR3 loop spans 15 amino acids. V dropped 5 bases and J dropped 2; count of bases not matched to a gene: 9. For the CDR3, the DNA is TGTGCCAGCAGCCCCCGGGACAGTCAAGCCTACGAGCAGTACTTC. It translates to CASSPRDSQAYEQYF.

The V gene is TRBV7-2, the J gene TRBJ1-1, with D maybe TRBD1 (6 bases). Trimming took 7 bases from V and 5 from J, leaving 14 bases between them. Germline V gives CDR1 SGHTA, CDR2 FQGNSA. CDR3 length equals 13 residues. CDR3 nucleotides: TGTGCCAGCACCCGAGCGAGGGGGACTGAAGCTTTCTTT. Translation: CASTRARGTEAFF.

This clone was seen just once. This chain uses TRBV7-3 with TRBJ2-1; D is possibly TRBD2 (6 bases). V was cut by 1 base and J by 1 base, with 23 bases left in between. Germline values: CDR1 SGHTA, CDR2 FQGTGA. This CDR3 region has 20 residues. CDR3 sequence (DNA): TGTGCCAGCAGCTTAAGATCGCCGTCCTTCCTAGCGAGTTCCTACAATGAGCAGTTCTTC. Translating it yields CASSLRSPSFLASSYNEQFF. Full variable domain (missing parts from reference TRBV7-3 and TRBJ2-1): GAGVSQTPSNKVTEKGKYVELRCDPISGHTALYWYRQSLGQGPEFLIYFQGTGAADDSGLPNDRFFAVRPEGSVSTLKIQRTERGDSAVYLCASSLRSPSFLASSYNEQFFGPGTRLTVL.

The chain recombines TRBV5-4 with TRBJ1-4, with D hard to call. The CDR3 is 16 residues long. Germline CDR1 reads SGHNT; CDR2 reads YYREEE (reference sequence). The V gene lost 0 bases and the J gene lost 4 bases, with 13 bases spanning the gap. The CDR3 reads CASSLAPERSNEKLFF. CDR3 in DNA: TGTGCCAGCAGCTTGGCACCAGAACGGAGTAATGAAAAACTGTTTTTT.

The chain recombines TRBV27 with TRBJ2-3; TRBD2 agrees at 8 bases. Germline-derived CDR1 and CDR2 are MNHEY and SMNVEV (reference sequence). The V and J ends lost 3 bases and 5 bases, in that order; junction bases with no gene match: 7. CDR3 length: 15 residues. DNA for the CDR3: TGTGCCAGCAGTTTCGTGACGGGAGGGGTAGATACGCAGTATTTT. Its translation: CASSFVTGGVDTQYF.

The chain joins TRBV3-1 (or the pseudogene TRBV3-2) to TRBJ2-7, with TRBD1 matching 9 bases. Trimming took 4 bases from V and 5 from J; bases not matched to a gene: 6. The CDR3 spans 14 residues. Germline values: CDR1 LGHDT, CDR2 YNNKEL (reference sequence). CDR3 residues: CASSLPGQGNEQYF. DNA of the CDR3: TGTGCCAGCAGCCTCCCGGGACAGGGTAACGAGCAGTACTTC.

V gene TRBV30 combines with J gene TRBJ1-4; weak D call: TRBD1 (5 bases). Germline CDR1 is GTSNPN and CDR2 is SVGIG (reference sequence). Trimming removed 3 bases from V and 7 bases from J, with 9 bases in between. CDR3 size: 12 residues. This CDR3 is CAWRQGSEKLFF. The CDR3, as DNA: TGTGCCTGGAGGCAGGGCAGTGAAAAACTGTTTTTT.

This clone turned up a few times. This rearrangement joins TRBV30 to TRBJ2-7; TRBD2 agrees at 14 bases. V was clipped by 0 bases and J by 0 bases; unmatched bases: 7. CDR3 length: 18 residues. In germline, CDR1 is GTSNPN, CDR2 SVGIG (reference sequence). CDR3 nucleotide sequence: TGTGCCTGGAGTGTACGGACTAGCGGGAGGCTTGTCTCCTACGAGCAGTACTTC. Translating it yields CAWSVRTSGRLVSYEQYF. The full variable domain, in which reference TRBV30 and TRBJ2-7 provide the parts outside the CDR3, is SQTIHQWPATLVQPVGSPLSLECTVEGTSNPNLYWYRQAAGRGLQLLFYSVGIGQISSEVPQNLSASRPQDRQFILSSKKLLLSDSGFYLCAWSVRTSGRLVSYEQYFGPGTRLTVT.

CDR3 sequence reads: CASSGGATLSPLHF. For the CDR3, the DNA is TGTGCCAGCAGTGGCGGGGCAACCCTATCACCCCTCCACTTT. The chain couples TRBV6-6 to TRBJ1-6; tentatively, D is TRBD1 (5 bases). Germline V gene data show CDR1 as MNHNY and CDR2 as SVGAGI (reference sequence). V lost 5 bases, J lost 10 bases, and 15 bases lay in between. This CDR3 is built from 14 residues.

The sample holds one count of this clone. The DNA of the CDR3 is TGTGCCAGCTCACAAAGACAACCGAACACTGAAGCTTTCTTT. Its translation: CASSQRQPNTEAFF. The V call is TRBV18, the J call TRBJ1-1; D is unclear. The CDR3 extends over 14 amino acids. Germline CDR1 is KGHSH and CDR2 is LQKENI. The V and J ends lost 4 bases and 1 base respectively, with 10 bases between them.

V is TRBV29-1 and J is TRBJ2-1; no clear D gene. V lost 4 bases and J 5 bases, leaving 9 bases between the germline ends. Germline assignment: CDR1 SQVTM and CDR2 ANQGSEA. The CDR3 is 12 residues long. The CDR3 reads CSVGLGDNEQFF. The CDR3 DNA reads as TGCAGCGTTGGATTGGGCGACAATGAGCAGTTCTTC.

This clone was counted between two and nine times. The rearrangement links TRBV5-4 to TRBJ2-5; 9 bases line up with TRBD1. Germline V lookup: CDR1 SGHNT, CDR2 YYREEE (reference sequence). The CDR3 runs to 14 residues. Trimming took 5 bases from V and 5 from J; bases not matched to a gene: 7. CDR3 coding DNA: TGTGCCAGCAGAAAACAGGGGGCGACGGAGACCCAGTACTTC. This gives the protein CASRKQGATETQYF.

V and J are TRBV18 and TRBJ2-6, with 8 bases aligning to TRBD2. This CDR3 is built from 18 residues. J gave up 2 bases and V 3 bases, and 9 bases lay outside the gene matches. The V gene's germline CDR1 is KGHSH and CDR2 LQKENI. For the CDR3, the DNA is TGTGCCAGCTCACCCGCCATAGCGGGAAGAACTGGGGCCAACGTCCTGACTTTC. The encoded protein is CASSPAIAGRTGANVLTF.

This chain connects TRBV6-2 or TRBV6-3 to TRBJ2-5; 7 bases map to TRBD1. This CDR3 has 18 amino acids. V trimming: 0 bases; J trimming: 0 bases; junction bases outside the gene matches: 10. Germline assignment: CDR1 MNHEY and CDR2 SVGEGT. The CDR3 reads CASSYSTGKSLYQETQYF. CDR3 coding DNA: TGTGCCAGCAGTTACTCGACAGGGAAGTCCCTGTACCAAGAGACCCAGTACTTC.

The chain uses TRBV27 and TRBJ2-2; 10 nucleotides match TRBD1. Germline values: CDR1 MNHEY, CDR2 SMNVEV (reference sequence). This CDR3 is built from 16 residues. V lost 3 bases to trimming and J lost 5 bases; unmatched junction nucleotides: 6. As DNA, the CDR3 is TGTGCCAGCAGTTTTAGAGGGACAGGGGTAACCGGGGAGCTGTTTTTT. As protein: CASSFRGTGVTGELFF.

CDR3 region: CASSPGHRTNTGELFF. CDR3 nucleotides: TGTGCCAGCAGCCCGGGACACCGGACGAACACCGGGGAGCTGTTTTTT. This rearrangement joins TRBV7-2 to TRBJ2-2, with D perhaps matching TRBD1 (6 bases). This CDR3 is built from 16 residues. Germline lookup yields CDR1 SGHTA and CDR2 FQGNSA. The ends were cut back, 5 bases at V and 0 bases at J, with 13 bases in the middle.

This clone was detected a few times. The chain has TRBV19 and TRBJ1-5; TRBD1 aligns across 7 bases. The CDR3 has 13 amino acids. Germline V CDR1 and CDR2: LNHDA, SQIVND (reference sequence). The V and J ends lost 5 bases and 7 bases, in that order; junction bases with no gene match: 5. This CDR3 reads CASSGGQQQPQHF. For the CDR3, the DNA is TGTGCCAGTAGTGGGGGACAGCAACAGCCCCAGCATTTT.

Many counts were recorded for this clone. V and J are TRBV19 and TRBJ1-2; 11 nucleotides line up with TRBD1. Germline CDR1 is LNHDA and CDR2 is SQIVND (reference sequence). The J segment lost 6 bases and the V segment lost 9 bases, leaving 12 bases of the junction unmatched. The CDR3 spans 15 residues. The chain's CDR3 is CASRGQGALFHGYTF. The CDR3 DNA is TGTGCCAGCCGTGGACAGGGGGCTCTATTCCATGGCTACACCTTC.

The V gene is TRBV7-6, the J gene TRBJ2-2, with a weak D call TRBD1 (5 bases). The CDR3 runs to 16 residues. Germline values: CDR1 SGHVS, CDR2 FNYEAQ. V lost 3 bases to trimming and J lost 2 bases, with 13 bases between them. CDR3 nucleotide sequence: TGTGCCAGCAGCTTCCGGCAGGGCCTAAACACCGGGGAGCTGTTTTTT. Translating gives CASSFRQGLNTGELFF.

The chain carries TRBV19 and TRBJ1-5, with D maybe TRBD1 (5 bases). This CDR3 has 16 amino acids. Trimming shortened V by 5 bases and J by 5 bases, and 19 bases separated the two germline ends. The germline gives CDR1 LNHDA, CDR2 SQIVND (reference sequence). CDR3 region: CASSPRFGRVDQPQHF. CDR3 coding DNA: TGTGCCAGTAGTCCTCGGTTCGGCAGGGTGGATCAGCCCCAGCATTTT.

As concerns this clone: Other DNA sequences of this sample code for an identical CDR3. V is TRBV2 and J is TRBJ1-2; D uncertain. The CDR3 contains 13 residues. Germline V gene data show CDR1 as SNHLY and CDR2 as FYNNEI. Deletions cut 5 bases from V and 0 bases from J, with 7 bases between. The CDR3 region is CASSPDSNYGYTF. CDR3 nucleotide sequence: TGTGCCAGCAGTCCCGACTCTAACTATGGCTACACCTTC. The whole variable domain, remainder taken from reference TRBV2 and TRBJ1-2, is EPEVTQTPSHQVTQMGQEVILRCVPISNHLYFYWYRQILGQKVEFLVSFYNNEISEKSEIFDDQFSVERPDGSNFTLKIRSTKLEDSAMYFCASSPDSNYGYTFGSGTRLTVV.

This clone showed up just a few times. V gene TRBV20-1 combines with J gene TRBJ2-1; TRBD2 is a possible D gene (6 bases). Germline CDR1 reads DFQATT; CDR2 reads SNEGSKA (reference sequence). The CDR3 totals 11 residues. The V and J ends lost 8 bases and 7 bases respectively, with 12 bases between them. The CDR3 is CSSGGKNEQFF. CDR3 coding DNA: TGCAGTTCTGGGGGGAAAAATGAGCAGTTCTTC.

This chain uses TRBV6-5 with TRBJ1-1, with D perhaps matching TRBD1 (6 bases). V was shortened by 6 bases and J by 1 base, with 9 bases between the two germline ends. CDR1 is MNHEY, CDR2 SVGAGI, per germline. CDR3 length: 13 residues. In nucleotides, the CDR3 is TGTGCCAGCAGGCGGACAGCGAACACTGAAGCTTTCTTT. This encodes CASRRTANTEAFF.

The chain couples TRBV19 to TRBJ1-1; D gene uncertain. The CDR3 runs 15 residues. The germline CDR1 and CDR2 sequences are LNHDA and SQIVND (reference sequence). Between the trimmed V and J ends, which lost 5 bases and 1 base, there was a span of 14 bases. CDR3 residues: CASSPRRVRNTEAFF. The CDR3 nucleotides read TGTGCCAGTAGTCCCAGGCGGGTTCGGAACACTGAAGCTTTCTTT. The full variable domain, in which reference TRBV19 and TRBJ1-1 provide the parts outside the CDR3, is DGGITQSPKYLFRKEGQNVTLSCEQNLNHDAMYWYRQDPGQGLRLIYYSQIVNDFQKGDIAEGYSVSREKKESFPLTVTSAQKNPTAFYLCASSPRRVRNTEAFFGQGTRLTVV.

This clone has ten or more counts. V is TRBV6-6 and J is TRBJ2-5; no firm D call. CDR3 size: 12 residues. Trimming stripped 5 bases from V and 5 bases from J, with 9 bases between. Germline CDR1 reads MNHNY; CDR2 reads SVGAGI (reference sequence). The CDR3 nucleotides read TGTGCCAGCAGTCCAGTCCCGGAGACCCAGTACTTC. Amino acids: CASSPVPETQYF.

This clone was found many times. The chain links TRBV12-5 to TRBJ1-6; 9 bases are shared with TRBD1. The CDR3 has 15 residues. The germline V gene encodes CDR1 LGHNT and CDR2 FRNRAP. The J segment lost 8 bases and the V segment lost 5 bases, leaving 7 bases of the junction unmatched. The chain's CDR3 is CASGILTGGDSPLHF. CDR3 nucleotides: TGTGCTAGTGGTATCCTCACAGGGGGCGATTCACCCCTCCACTTT.

This clone was seen a few times. The CDR3: CATGTYLGSEQYF. CDR3 sequence (DNA): TGTGCCACCGGGACATACCTCGGATCCGAGCAGTACTTC. The chain couples TRBV2 to TRBJ2-7; a weak D match, TRBD1 (6 bases). Trimming took 10 bases from V and 6 from J, leaving 19 bases between them. In germline, CDR1 is SNHLY, CDR2 FYNNEI. The CDR3 length is 13 residues.